These 2 T cell receptor beta chains share one sample of origin, sequenced in a study of shared clonotypes between healthy human individuals. Clones were sequenced by immunoSEQ multiplex PCR, and TCRdb holds only the in-frame ones, with some missing. The sample contains 2 million to 3 million clones, 93% of which appear only once. The sample comprised naive CD4+ T cells from PBMCs. Subset: CD45RA+ positively selected. The receptors stem from a man aged 18-30 years in good health. Some clones in this sample may be carry-over from other donors' samples.

This chain uses TRBV7-3 with TRBJ2-2, with D perhaps TRBD1 or TRBD2 (5 bases each). Germline CDR1 and CDR2: SGHTA and FQGTGA. The CDR3 length is 17 residues. V lost 2 bases and J 2 bases, leaving 15 bases between the germline ends. CDR3 protein: CASSLGGSRANTGELFF. DNA for the CDR3: TGTGCCAGCAGCTTAGGGGGTAGCAGGGCTAACACCGGGGAGCTGTTTTTT.

The rearrangement uses TRBV6-1 and TRBJ2-7, with D possibly TRBD2 on 5 matching bases. Trimming left V 0 bases short and J 1 base short, with 13 bases between. The CDR3 totals 16 residues. Germline values: CDR1 MNHNS, CDR2 SASEGT. The CDR3 coding sequence is TGTGCCAGCAGTGAAGCGCTCGGACGGGGATCCTACGAGCAGTACTTC. Its translation: CASSEALGRGSYEQYF.